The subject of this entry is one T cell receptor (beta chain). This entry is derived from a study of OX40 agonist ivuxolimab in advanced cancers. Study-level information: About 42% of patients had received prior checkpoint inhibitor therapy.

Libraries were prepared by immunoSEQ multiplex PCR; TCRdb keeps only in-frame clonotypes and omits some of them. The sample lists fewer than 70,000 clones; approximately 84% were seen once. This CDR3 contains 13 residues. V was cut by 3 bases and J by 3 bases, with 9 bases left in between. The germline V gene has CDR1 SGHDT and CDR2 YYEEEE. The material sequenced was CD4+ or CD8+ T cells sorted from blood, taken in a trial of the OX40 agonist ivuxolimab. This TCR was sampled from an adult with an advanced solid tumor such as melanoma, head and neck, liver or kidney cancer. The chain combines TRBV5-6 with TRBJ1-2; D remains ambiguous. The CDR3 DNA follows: TGTGCCAGCAGCTCCGACGTGGACTATGGCTACACCTTC. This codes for CASSSDVDYGYTF.